The sequence of this T cell receptor (beta chain) was determined in a study of CD4 T cell repertoires and nickel (dated by TCRdb to 2020 to 2021). Concerning this clonotype: Its antigen is unknown. It has no much larger one-base neighbor in the sample; base qualities were not kept.

Libraries were prepared through RT-PCR. The instrument was an Illumina MiSeq. TCRdb trimmed public reads at Q25 via fastp, called clones via MiXCR and kept in-frame beta chains. CDR3 protein sequences are deduplicated, and each keeps its most common genes and DNA. The sample has around 190 distinct CDR3 sequences on record, around 81% of them singletons. The ten largest account for under 14% of the sample. The specimen sequenced was CD4+ T cells from blood, not recorded whether cultured. This TCR was recovered from a human donor in a nickel allergy study, with or without nickel allergy (not recorded which). It is not recorded whether this sample comes from one donor or several.

The sequenced DNA: TGTGCCAGCAGGGGGGACAGTATTAAAGCTTTCTTT. Its protein reads: CASRGDSIKAFF. The chain uses TRBV12-3 or TRBV12-4 and TRBJ1-1, with 7 bases aligning to TRBD1. The CDR3 sequence holds 12 residues, the cysteine and phenylalanine included. Kept here is only the CDR3 DNA, which spans 36 bases and is read in frame from base 1. Trimmed from V: 6 bases; trimmed from J: 9 bases; junction bases lacking a gene match: 7.